The rows below give T cell receptor beta chains drawn from one sample of a study of cytomegalovirus exposure and HLA in healthy donors. Data came from immunoSEQ multiplex PCR; TCRdb stores just in-frame clones and leaves some out. The sample consists of about 140,000 clones, around nine tenths of them appearing once. Sequenced sample: PBMCs. The receptors here all came from a woman aged 18-29 years in good health and CMV-seropositive. CDR3s include the opening cysteine and the closing phenylalanine or tryptophan. A D gene is named only where the DNA matches it firmly. The size field is filled for only some rows; it gives once, few, many or a size class.

size	D	V	J	DNA	CDR3
.	.	TRBV6-6	TRBJ1-1	TGTGCCAGCAGCCCAACCCGGGACACTGAAGCTTTCTTT	CASSPTRDTEAFF
.	TRBD2	TRBV10-3	TRBJ2-1	TGTGCCATCAGTCCTAGCGGGAGGCAAGGGAATGAGCAGTTCTTC	CAISPSGRQGNEQFF
.	TRBD1	TRBV11-3	TRBJ2-7	TGTGCCAGCAGCTCGACAGGGGGCTACGAGCAGTACTTC	CASSSTGGYEQYF
.	TRBD2	TRBV19	TRBJ2-3	TGTGCCAGTAGTCCGGGACTAACTCTCACAGATACGCAGTATTTT	CASSPGLTLTDTQYF
few	TRBD1	TRBV2	TRBJ1-5	TGTGCCAGCAGACCCGGGACAGGGGAGTCTCAGCCCCAGCATTTT	CASRPGTGESQPQHF
.	TRBD1	TRBV28	TRBJ2-1	TGTGCCAGCAGTTCCTTGGTAGCGCCGGGACAGCGATACAATGAGCAGTTCTTC	CASSSLVAPGQRYNEQFF
.	.	TRBV7-9	TRBJ1-4	TGTGCCAGCAGCTTAGGAGGAGGTAGTGATGAAAAACTGTTTTTT	CASSLGGGSDEKLFF
.	.	TRBV6-6	TRBJ1-2	TGTGCCAGCAGTACATCAGGGGAGGGAAGGAATGGCTACACCTTC	CASSTSGEGRNGYTF
.	.	TRBV18	TRBJ1-1	TGTGCCAGCTCACCAACGGGAGGGCGAACTGAAGCTTTCTTT	CASSPTGGRTEAFF
.	.	TRBV5-1	TRBJ1-4	TGCGCCAGCAGCTTCGCAGTGTCTAATGAAAAACTGTTTTTT	CASSFAVSNEKLFF
.	.	TRBV6-1	TRBJ2-1	TGTGCCAGCAGTGTATTGGAACAGCCCTACAATGAGCAGTTCTTC	CASSVLEQPYNEQFF
few	.	TRBV7-9	TRBJ2-3	TGTGCCAGCAGCCCCACCAGTATGGCCCTTGGTACGCAGTATTTT	CASSPTSMALGTQYF
.	.	TRBV28	TRBJ1-2	TGTGCCAGCAGTTTACCCCCGACTCTTAGCTATGGCTACACCTTC	CASSLPPTLSYGYTF
once	TRBD2	TRBV29-1	TRBJ2-3	TGCAGCGGTGCCGGGACTAGCGGAACTGAGCCTAGCACAGATACGCAGTATTTT	CSGAGTSGTEPSTDTQYF
.	TRBD1	TRBV5-1	TRBJ2-2	TGCGCCAGCAGCCAGGGACAGGGGACCGGGGAGCTGTTTTTT	CASSQGQGTGELFF
.	.	TRBV28	TRBJ1-3	TGTGCCAGCAGTTTATACCCGGTCACCGGAAACACCATATATTTT	CASSLYPVTGNTIYF
.	TRBD2	TRBV29-1	TRBJ2-5	TGCAGCGTTGAAGGACTAGCGGGAACCCAGTACTTC	CSVEGLAGTQYF
.	TRBD1	TRBV19	TRBJ1-6	TGTGCCAGTAATGAACAGGGGGGCGCGGGGGCACCCCTCCACTTT	CASNEQGGAGAPLHF
.	.	TRBV28	TRBJ2-7	TGTGCCAGCAGTTTACCCAACAGGGTCTACGAGCAGTACTTC	CASSLPNRVYEQYF
.	.	TRBV18	TRBJ1-1	TGTGCCAGCTCACCCGAATTTACAAACACTGAAGCTTTCTTT	CASSPEFTNTEAFF
.	.	TRBV30	TRBJ1-3	TGTGCCTGGAGCATCGCCGGTAGGAGCGTACTTGGAAACACCATATATTTT	CAWSIAGRSVLGNTIYF
.	.	TRBV7-3	TRBJ1-1	TGTGCCAGCAGCTTAACAGGGGTGTCGGAAGCTTTCTTT	CASSLTGVSEAFF
.	TRBD2	TRBV5-4	TRBJ2-5	TGTGCCAGCAGCATGACTAGCGGGGGGGCCCGAGAGACCCAGTACTTC	CASSMTSGGARETQYF
.	.	TRBV19	TRBJ2-3	TGTGCCAGTAGGCGGGGAAGCACAGATACGCAGTATTTT	CASRRGSTDTQYF
.	.	TRBV10-3	TRBJ1-5	TGTGCCATCAGATACGAGGGAGGGCCCCAGCATTTT	CAIRYEGGPQHF